One sample yielded the 20 T cell receptor beta chains listed below, sequenced in a study of blood T cell repertoires in COVID-19. TCRdb's table, derived via immunoSEQ multiplex PCR, lists solely in-frame clones and lacks some. The sample includes around 140,000 clones, 81% of them seen just once. The sequencing sample was made of peripheral blood. The receptors come from a human donor in a cohort sampled during active COVID-19.

The chain joins TRBV15 to TRBJ2-5; 13 bases agree with TRBD2. There are 19 residues in the CDR3. The germline V gene encodes CDR1 LNHNV and CDR2 YYDKDF (reference sequence). Trimming removed 1 base from V and 2 bases from J; junction bases left unmatched: 10. In nucleotides, the CDR3 is TGTGCCACCAGCAGAGTCTGGACTAGCGGGAGAATGAAGCAAGAGACCCAGTACTTC. It codes for CATSRVWTSGRMKQETQYF. The complete variable domain, with remaining parts taken from reference TRBV15 and TRBJ2-5, reads DAMVIQNPRYQVTQFGKPVTLSCSQTLNHNVMYWYQQKSSQAPKLLFHYYDKDFNNEADTPDNFQSRRPNTSFCFLDIRSPGLGDTAMYLCATSRVWTSGRMKQETQYFGPGTRLLVL.

J is TRBJ2-5 and V is TRBV7-9; D might be TRBD2 (6 bases). Trimming took 6 bases from V and 5 from J, leaving 13 bases between them. The CDR3 is made up of 13 amino acids. Germline CDR1 is SEHNR and CDR2 is FQNEAQ (reference sequence). The CDR3 here is CASRGSGVETQYF. In DNA form, the CDR3 reads TGTGCCAGCAGAGGCTCGGGGGTGGAGACCCAGTACTTC.

Points on this clone: Distinct nucleotide sequences in the sample also encode this CDR3. The J gene is TRBJ1-1, the V gene TRBV6-1; D is unclear. The length of the CDR3 is 13 residues. Germline assignment: CDR1 MNHNS and CDR2 SASEGT. Deletions cut 2 bases from V and 5 bases from J, with 9 bases between. CDR3: CASSELRGTEAFF. The CDR3 DNA follows: TGTGCCAGCAGTGAATTGCGGGGAACTGAAGCTTTCTTT.

The chain employs TRBV7-8 and TRBJ2-3; perhaps TRBD2 as D (6 bases). The V gene lost 0 bases and the J gene lost 3 bases, with 10 bases spanning the gap. There are 15 residues in the CDR3. Germline loops: CDR1 SGHVS, CDR2 FQNEAQ. DNA for the CDR3: TGTGCCAGCAGCTTAGCAGGGGAGGAGACAGATACGCAGTATTTT. The encoded protein is CASSLAGEETDTQYF.

The V gene is TRBV28, the J gene TRBJ2-7; TRBD2 aligns across 11 bases. Losses at the gene ends were 2 bases for V and 7 bases for J; bases not matched to a gene: 22. Per the germline V gene, CDR1 is MDHEN and CDR2 is SYDVKM. The CDR3 consists of 20 residues. CDR3 amino acids: CASSLVRGTGQLAGVREQYF. The DNA of the CDR3 is TGTGCCAGCAGTTTAGTTCGGGGGACAGGCCAACTAGCGGGAGTCCGGGAGCAGTACTTC.

This chain links TRBV7-6 with TRBJ2-1, with 9 bases fitting TRBD2. J gave up 4 bases and V 1 base, and 5 bases lay outside the gene matches. The CDR3 is 16 residues long. Germline CDR1 is SGHVS and CDR2 is FNYEAQ. Written as DNA, the CDR3 is TGTGCCAGCAGCTTAGTGGCTAGCGGGACTTACAATGAGCAGTTCTTC. This translates into CASSLVASGTYNEQFF.

The V call is TRBV3-1 (or the pseudogene TRBV3-2), the J call TRBJ2-3; D is ambiguous. V lost 6 bases to trimming and J lost 2 bases, with 9 bases between them. Germline V gene sequence: CDR1 LGHDT, CDR2 YNNKEL (reference sequence). The CDR3 has 13 amino acids. The CDR3 reads CASRHAPTDTQYF. The CDR3 DNA reads TGTGCCAGCAGACACGCCCCCACAGATACGCAGTATTTT.

This clone was seen more than once but under ten times. This sequence joins TRBV5-4 and TRBJ1-3; tentative D call: TRBD1 (5 bases). The CDR3 extends over 16 amino acids. The V end lost 0 bases, the J end lost 2 bases, and 12 bases lay between the germline ends. CDR1 is SGHNT and CDR2 is YYREEE in the germline V gene (reference sequence). The CDR3 here is CASSLAAGEAGNTIYF. The CDR3 DNA reads TGTGCCAGCAGCTTGGCGGCGGGGGAGGCTGGAAACACCATATATTTT. The full variable domain, rest sourced from reference TRBV5-4 and TRBJ1-3, is ETGVTQSPTHLIKTRGQQVTLRCSSQSGHNTVSWYQQALGQGPQFIFQYYREEENGRGNFPPRFSGLQFPNYSSELNVNALELDDSALYLCASSLAAGEAGNTIYFGEGSWLTVV.

The rearrangement joins TRBV28 to TRBJ2-7, with D maybe TRBD1 (6 bases). Germline V gene sequence: CDR1 MDHEN, CDR2 SYDVKM. This CDR3 spans 13 amino acids. V was trimmed by 10 bases and J by 3 bases, leaving 16 bases between them. As DNA, the CDR3 is TGTGCCACCAGGGCAGGGGCCGTCTACGAGCAGTACTTC. It is translated as CATRAGAVYEQYF.

The chain recombines TRBV28 with TRBJ2-5, with TRBD2 matching 9 bases. The J segment lost 5 bases and the V segment lost 2 bases, leaving 6 bases of the junction unmatched. The CDR3 has 15 residues. Looked up from germline, CDR1 is MDHEN and CDR2 is SYDVKM. The CDR3 here is CASSLAGGPVETQYF. The CDR3 DNA sequence: TGTGCCAGCAGTTTAGCGGGAGGGCCGGTTGAGACCCAGTACTTC.

The sample holds a few counts of this clone. The chain carries TRBV19 and TRBJ2-7, with 10 bases aligning to TRBD2. Germline V gene sequence: CDR1 LNHDA, CDR2 SQIVND (reference sequence). The CDR3 covers 13 residues. Trimming took 6 bases from V and 5 from J; bases not matched to a gene: 4. The CDR3 nucleotides are TGTGCCAGTAGGGGACTAGCGCCGCACGAGCAGTACTTC. This codes for CASRGLAPHEQYF.

This clone was recorded a few times. V is TRBV25-1 and J is TRBJ2-7; D remains unclear. The V gene's germline CDR1 is MGHDK and CDR2 SYGVNS. This CDR3 has 13 residues. V dropped 2 bases and J dropped 7 bases, with 12 bases sitting between them. CDR3 coding DNA: TGTGCCAGCAGTGAACCCGGGTTTGGAGAGCAGTACTTC. It yields the protein CASSEPGFGEQYF.

The gene calls are TRBV4-1 and TRBJ1-3, with D unresolved. V lost 0 bases, J lost 0 bases, and 9 bases lay in between. The CDR3 covers 16 residues. The germline V gene encodes CDR1 MGHRA and CDR2 YSYEKL. CDR3 residues: CASSQDLRSSGNTIYF. The CDR3 nucleotides read TGCGCCAGCAGCCAAGATCTGCGGTCCTCTGGAAACACCATATATTTT.

The gene calls are TRBV6-5 and TRBJ2-1; no clear D gene. Germline CDR1 is MNHEY and CDR2 is SVGAGI. CDR3 length equals 14 residues. V was shortened by 6 bases and J by 2 bases, with 11 bases between the two germline ends. The chain's CDR3 is CASRFAETYNEQFF. CDR3 nucleotide sequence: TGTGCCAGCAGGTTCGCGGAAACCTACAATGAGCAGTTCTTC.

The gene calls are TRBV4-3 and TRBJ1-1; perhaps TRBD1 as D (6 bases). V lost 0 bases and J 4 bases, leaving 12 bases between the germline ends. This CDR3 has 15 amino acids. CDR1 LGHNA and CDR2 YSLEER come from the germline V gene. DNA of the CDR3: TGCGCCAGCAGCCAAGAGCAGGGGCGGCTCACTGAAGCTTTCTTT. Amino acid sequence: CASSQEQGRLTEAFF.

This chain uses TRBV28 with TRBJ1-4; D is unresolved. V shed 5 bases and J shed 7 bases, with 8 bases lying between them. Per the germline V gene, CDR1 is MDHEN and CDR2 is SYDVKM. This CDR3 has 12 residues. This CDR3 reads CASSLTLEKLFF. The CDR3 DNA follows: TGTGCCAGCAGTCTAACCCTTGAAAAACTGTTTTTT.

The chain links TRBV11-2 to TRBJ1-5; D not resolved. The CDR3 is made up of 13 amino acids. The V gene's germline CDR1 is SGHAT and CDR2 FQNNGV. Between the trimmed V and J ends, which lost 4 bases and 7 bases, there was a span of 11 bases. CDR3 sequence (DNA): TGTGCCAGCAGCTCCCAGGTTGGCCAGCCCCAGCATTTT. As protein: CASSSQVGQPQHF. The full variable domain, in which reference TRBV11-2 and TRBJ1-5 provide the parts outside the CDR3, is EAGVAQSPRYKIIEKRQSVAFWCNPISGHATLYWYQQILGQGPKLLIQFQNNGVVDDSQLPKDRFSAERLKGVDSTLKIQPAKLEDSAVYLCASSSQVGQPQHFGDGTRLSIL.

This clone has a single count. The chain combines TRBV5-4 with TRBJ1-2; the match to TRBD1 covers 9 bases. Germline CDR1 is SGHNT and CDR2 is YYREEE (reference sequence). With V trimmed by 8 bases and J by 4 bases, 12 bases remained unmatched. This CDR3 has 15 residues. CDR3 nucleotide sequence: TGTGCCAGTACGATGCCGGGACAGGGTCGCTATGGCTACACCTTC. It yields the protein CASTMPGQGRYGYTF.

This clone was recorded a few times. The V and J genes are TRBV3-1 (or the pseudogene TRBV3-2) and TRBJ1-5; D is unresolved. The V end was cut by 4 bases, the J end by 3 bases, with 4 bases between. The CDR3 runs to 12 residues. Germline lookup yields CDR1 LGHDT and CDR2 YNNKEL (reference sequence). The CDR3 nucleotides read TGTGCCAGCAGCCTTTACAATCAGCCCCAGCATTTT. Translation gives CASSLYNQPQHF.

The chain has TRBV5-1 and TRBJ1-1; TRBD1 might be the D (6 bases). The V gene lost 4 bases and the J gene lost 6 bases, with 16 bases spanning the gap. The CDR3 length is 14 residues. CDR1 and CDR2 (germline): SGHRS, YFSETQ. CDR3 in DNA: TGCGCCAGCAGCCCTGGGGGGGGCAGGGCTGAAGCTTTCTTT. Its protein product is CASSPGGGRAEAFF.